The 30 T cell receptor beta chains listed next were all sequenced from one sample in a study of OX40 agonist ivuxolimab in advanced cancers. Sequencing was performed with immunoSEQ multiplex PCR; in TCRdb, only in-frame clones are kept and a portion is missing. The sample holds about 40,000 clones; around 83% are singletons and the top ten take roughly a sixth. The sequenced sample was CD4+ or CD8+ T cells sorted from blood, obtained in a trial of the OX40 agonist ivuxolimab. Receptors were obtained from an adult with an advanced solid tumor such as melanoma, head and neck, liver or kidney cancer.

In this sample, this clone turned up once. The V and J genes are TRBV14 and TRBJ1-1; TRBD1 agrees at 9 bases. The CDR3 has 15 amino acids. Germline trimming cut 4 bases from V and 4 bases from J; bases unmatched to any gene: 7. Looked up from germline, CDR1 is SGHDN and CDR2 is FVKESK. The CDR3 reads CASSPRTGEGTEAFF. The CDR3 DNA follows: TGTGCCAGCAGCCCCCGGACAGGGGAAGGCACTGAAGCTTTCTTT.

The chain carries TRBV28 and TRBJ2-1; 9 bases are a match to TRBD2. Germline values: CDR1 MDHEN, CDR2 SYDVKM. V lost 2 bases, J lost 6 bases, and 5 bases stayed unmatched. This CDR3 region has 15 residues. CDR3 in DNA: TGTGCCAGCAGTTTAATGGCGGGAGGGGGCAATGAGCAGTTCTTC. Translating gives CASSLMAGGGNEQFF. Full variable domain (outside the CDR3, taken from reference TRBV28 and TRBJ2-1): DVKVTQSSRYLVKRTGEKVFLECVQDMDHENMFWYRQDPGLGLRLIYFSYDVKMKEKGDIPEGYSVSREKKERFSLILESASTNQTSMYLCASSLMAGGGNEQFFGPGTRLTVL.

The J gene is TRBJ2-1, the V gene TRBV7-3, with TRBD1 matching over 9 bases. CDR3 length equals 14 residues. The ends lost 1 base at V and 7 bases at J; junction bases unmatched: 2. From germline, CDR1 is SGHTA and CDR2 FQGTGA. CDR3: CASSLMDRGNEQFF. The DNA for the CDR3 is TGTGCCAGCAGCTTAATGGACAGGGGAAATGAGCAGTTCTTC.

V usage is TRBV9 and J usage is TRBJ2-7; 10 nucleotides match TRBD1. The CDR3 is 13 amino acids. The germline V gene has CDR1 SGDLS and CDR2 YYNGEE. With 3 bases clipped from V and 3 bases from J, the junction kept 0 bases outside the gene matches. The CDR3 DNA follows: TGTGCCAGCAGCGGGGACAGGGGCTACGAGCAGTACTTC. Protein sequence: CASSGDRGYEQYF.

CDR3: CASSAFQFYEQYF. The CDR3 coding sequence is TGTGCCAGCAGTGCTTTCCAGTTCTACGAGCAGTACTTC. The chain is built from TRBV6-4 and TRBJ2-7; no firm D call. The CDR3 sequence is 13 residues long. Germline CDR1 reads MRHNA; CDR2 reads SNTAGT. The V and J ends lost 4 bases and 3 bases respectively, with 10 bases between them.

Only one count was recorded for this clone. The V call is TRBV7-8, the J call TRBJ2-3; 7 bases match TRBD2. J lost 4 bases, V lost 2 bases, and 9 bases had no gene match. There are 16 residues in the CDR3. Germline lookup yields CDR1 SGHVS and CDR2 FQNEAQ. The CDR3 coding sequence is TGTGCCAGCAGCTTAACGTTGGCGGGGGAGCCAGATACGCAGTATTTT. This encodes CASSLTLAGEPDTQYF.

The chain links TRBV7-9 to TRBJ1-6, with D unclear. The CDR3 runs to 10 residues. Looked up from germline, CDR1 is SEHNR and CDR2 is FQNEAQ (reference sequence). Between the trimmed V and J ends, which lost 8 bases and 12 bases, there was a span of 8 bases. The CDR3 DNA is TGTGCCAGCGACCGTTTACCCCTCCACTTT. The encoded protein is CASDRLPLHF.

J is TRBJ1-1 and V is TRBV6-1; D is uncertain. The CDR3 totals 12 residues. V shed 4 bases and J shed 6 bases, with 9 bases lying between them. Germline-derived CDR1 and CDR2 are MNHNS and SASEGT. The CDR3 DNA follows: TGTGCCAGCAGTGGACCGAGACCTGAAGCTTTCTTT. This encodes CASSGPRPEAFF.

The genes are TRBV19 and TRBJ1-1; 7 nucleotides line up with TRBD1. With V trimmed by 3 bases and J by 2 bases, 6 bases remained unmatched. This CDR3 contains 15 residues. Germline CDR1 is LNHDA and CDR2 is SQIVND (reference sequence). This CDR3 is CASSIRDSLNTEAFF. CDR3 coding DNA: TGTGCCAGTAGTATCCGGGACAGTCTCAACACTGAAGCTTTCTTT.

This chain connects TRBV7-9 to TRBJ2-1; 8 bases are a match to TRBD2. CDR3 size: 15 residues. The V segment lost 6 bases and the J segment 6 bases; nucleotides outside the gene matches: 10. Germline V gene sequence: CDR1 SEHNR, CDR2 FQNEAQ (reference sequence). CDR3 region: CASSSLGLAGNEQFF. DNA for the CDR3: TGTGCCAGCAGTTCATTGGGGCTAGCGGGCAATGAGCAGTTCTTC.

CDR3: CASSLGLEKPYF. The CDR3 DNA is TGTGCCAGCAGCTTAGGCCTGGAGAAACCTTACTTC. The chain uses TRBV13 and TRBJ2-5; D remains ambiguous. Germline CDR1 and CDR2: PRHDT and FYEKMQ (reference sequence). V lost 0 bases and J lost 14, with 13 bases in between. The CDR3 has 12 amino acids.

The chain has TRBV6-6 and TRBJ2-1; TRBD2 aligns across 10 bases. This CDR3 contains 15 residues. The junction had 2 bases not matched to a gene; V was cut back by 2 bases and J by 4 bases. CDR1 is MNHNY, CDR2 SVGAGI, per germline (reference sequence). Here the CDR3 reads CASSYIAGGYNEQFF. Here the CDR3 DNA reads TGTGCCAGCAGTTACATAGCGGGAGGATACAATGAGCAGTTCTTC.

V is TRBV7-9 and J is TRBJ2-7; 9 bases fit TRBD1. Losses at the gene ends were 0 bases for V and 6 bases for J; bases not matched to a gene: 15. Germline V gene data show CDR1 as SEHNR and CDR2 as FQNEAQ (reference sequence). This CDR3 contains 18 residues. The CDR3 nucleotides are TGTGCCAGCAGCTTAGCTCGAAGAGGGAGGACAGGGGTGTCCGAGCAGTACTTC. This translates into CASSLARRGRTGVSEQYF.

The gene calls are TRBV5-1 and TRBJ2-7; possible D gene TRBD2, 5 bases. The CDR3 runs to 14 residues. Trimming took 1 base from V and 5 from J, leaving 13 bases between them. Germline CDR1 and CDR2: SGHRS and YFSETQ. The CDR3 region has the DNA TGCGCCAGCAGCTTGTTAGGTACGGGGAACGAGCAGTACTTC. Its protein product is CASSLLGTGNEQYF.

The rearrangement joins TRBV15 to TRBJ2-5; the D is unclear. This CDR3 contains 15 residues. The V gene's germline CDR1 is LNHNV and CDR2 YYDKDF (reference sequence). V lost 1 base, J lost 2 bases, and 11 bases lay in between. The CDR3 protein is CATSRGYGIQETQYF. The CDR3 DNA reads TGTGCCACCAGCAGAGGGTACGGTATTCAAGAGACCCAGTACTTC.

The chain carries TRBV7-7 and TRBJ2-5; TRBD2 matches at 8 bases. The V gene's germline CDR1 is SSHAT and CDR2 FNYEAQ (reference sequence). V was pared by 7 bases and J by 1 base, with 8 bases of the junction left unmatched. The CDR3 has 15 residues. The CDR3 DNA reads TGTGCCAGCACCCTCGGTAGCGGGGTCCAAGAGACCCAGTACTTC. Translating gives CASTLGSGVQETQYF.

The sample holds one count of this clone. The V gene is TRBV7-3, the J gene TRBJ2-2; TRBD2 aligns across 7 bases. Germline V gives CDR1 SGHTA, CDR2 FQGTGA. The CDR3 extends over 16 amino acids. After removal of 3 bases from V and 1 base from J, the junction contained 5 bases not matched to a gene. CDR3 protein: CASSFWPSGNTGELFF. The CDR3 nucleotides read TGTGCCAGCAGCTTCTGGCCTAGCGGGAACACCGGGGAGCTGTTTTTT.

This chain joins TRBV7-9 and TRBJ2-3, with a possible D match to TRBD1 (6 bases). Germline loops: CDR1 SEHNR, CDR2 FQNEAQ (reference sequence). This CDR3 region has 16 residues. Trimming took off 4 bases at V and 7 bases at J, with 21 bases between the two ends. Here the CDR3 reads CASSSGAGANTNTQYF. The CDR3 DNA follows: TGTGCCAGCAGCTCGGGCGCAGGGGCAAATACGAATACGCAGTATTTT. Complete variable domain (other parts from reference TRBV7-9 and TRBJ2-3): DTGVSQNPRHKITKRGQNVTFRCDPISEHNRLYWYRQTLGQGPEFLTYFQNEAQLEKSRLLSDRFSAERPKGSFSTLEIQRTEQGDSAMYLCASSSGAGANTNTQYFGPGTRLTVL.

V is TRBV9 and J is TRBJ1-3; D gene unclear. The CDR3 loop spans 15 amino acids. V was shortened by 0 bases and J by 3 bases, with 10 bases between the two germline ends. The germline V gene has CDR1 SGDLS and CDR2 YYNGEE. CDR3 amino acids: CASSVVGGNGNTIYF. The CDR3 region has the DNA TGTGCCAGCAGCGTAGTGGGAGGGAATGGAAACACCATATATTTT.

This clone was recorded once. One end of the junction does not line up with germline, which may come from a read error. The chain uses TRBV29-1 and TRBJ1-1, with D hard to call. CDR3 length equals 11 residues. The germline V gene has CDR1 SQVTM and CDR2 ANQGSEA. In nucleotides, the CDR3 is TGCAGCCTTGAAGTAAACACTGAAGCTTTCTTT. It yields the protein CSLEVNTEAFF.

The chain links TRBV13 to TRBJ1-5, with D unclear. V lost 6 bases to trimming and J lost 10 bases, with 16 bases between them. Germline loops: CDR1 PRHDT, CDR2 FYEKMQ (reference sequence). The CDR3 extends over 13 amino acids. The CDR3 is CASSQPSVHPQHF. The CDR3 bases are TGTGCCAGCAGTCAGCCTTCAGTACATCCCCAGCATTTT.

This rearrangement joins TRBV7-9 to TRBJ2-7, with TRBD2 matching over 11 bases. V shed 0 bases and J 3 bases; nucleotides not matched to a gene: 10. Germline assignment: CDR1 SEHNR and CDR2 FQNEAQ (reference sequence). This CDR3 is built from 18 residues. The CDR3 DNA reads TGTGCCAGCAGCTTAGCGGAGCTAGCGGGGGGCCCCCTCTACGAGCAGTACTTC. It specifies CASSLAELAGGPLYEQYF.

This sequence joins TRBV4-1 and TRBJ2-3; D gene ambiguous. Trimming stripped 4 bases from V and 6 bases from J, with 14 bases between. Germline values: CDR1 MGHRA, CDR2 YSYEKL. This CDR3 spans 14 amino acids. The DNA of the CDR3 is TGCGCCAGCAGCCCCTCCACAGTGTATGATACGCAGTATTTT. This translates into CASSPSTVYDTQYF.

The chain uses TRBV27 and TRBJ2-1; TRBD2 matches 8 bases. Germline V gene data show CDR1 as MNHEY and CDR2 as SMNVEV (reference sequence). Trimming at V came to 2 bases and at J to 4 bases, leaving 4 bases not matched to a gene. The CDR3 length is 15 residues. As DNA, the CDR3 is TGTGCCAGCAGTTTAGCGGGAGGAGCGTACAATGAGCAGTTCTTC. This gives the protein CASSLAGGAYNEQFF.

The chain links TRBV27 to TRBJ1-1, with 8 positions matching TRBD1. Unmatched junction bases numbered 7, after V lost 2 bases and J lost 5 bases. CDR3 length equals 15 residues. CDR1 is MNHEY, CDR2 SMNVEV, per germline (reference sequence). CDR3 loop: CASSLGNRGWTEAFF. In DNA form, the CDR3 reads TGTGCCAGCAGTTTAGGGAACAGGGGGTGGACTGAAGCTTTCTTT.

The V call is TRBV11-3, the J call TRBJ1-1; a weak D match, TRBD1 (6 bases). The CDR3 extends over 15 amino acids. Germline assignment: CDR1 SGHNT and CDR2 YENEEA. Deletions cut 3 bases from V and 5 bases from J, with 16 bases between. In nucleotides, the CDR3 is TGTGCCAGCAGCTTGGGGGCAGGGGAACGGACTGAAGCTTTCTTT. Encoded protein: CASSLGAGERTEAFF.

The genes are TRBV19 and TRBJ1-4, with 8 bases identical to TRBD1. V lost 5 bases, J lost 11 bases, and 4 bases stayed unmatched. Per the germline V gene, CDR1 is LNHDA and CDR2 is SQIVND (reference sequence). The CDR3 spans 12 residues. In nucleotides, the CDR3 is TGTGCCAGTAGTCCTCAGGGGGCGAAACTGTTTTTT. Its protein product is CASSPQGAKLFF.

The J gene is TRBJ1-1, the V gene TRBV7-8; unclear D gene. Germline V CDR1 and CDR2: SGHVS, FQNEAQ. V lost 2 bases, J lost 4 bases, and 5 bases lay in between. The CDR3 sequence is 12 residues long. The CDR3 bases are TGTGCCAGCAGCTTAATCCTCACTGAAGCTTTCTTT. Protein sequence: CASSLILTEAFF.

The genes are TRBV10-3 and TRBJ2-3; the D gene is possibly TRBD2 (6 bases). The CDR3 has 16 amino acids. CDR1 ENHRY and CDR2 SYGVKD come from the germline V gene. V lost 1 base and J lost 2, with 13 bases in between. The DNA for the CDR3 is TGTGCCATCAGTGAGTATACGGGAGTGAACACAGATACGCAGTATTTT. This codes for CAISEYTGVNTDTQYF.

The chain is built from TRBV9 and TRBJ2-2, with 8 bases matching TRBD2. V lost 0 bases to trimming and J lost 5 bases; unmatched junction nucleotides: 3. CDR1 is SGDLS, CDR2 YYNGEE, per germline. The CDR3 length is 15 residues. The DNA of the CDR3 is TGTGCCAGCAGCGTAGCGGGGGGGCCGACCGGGGAGCTGTTTTTT. Translated: CASSVAGGPTGELFF.